This TCR beta chain was identified during a study of CD8+CD57+ T cells in acquired aplastic anemia. The germline gives CDR1 SGDLS, CDR2 YYNGEE. A total of 16 residues make up the CDR3, ends included. Notes on this clonotype: What it recognizes is unknown. No conserved phenylalanine or tryptophan ends this CDR3, so it is likely a read error. The DNA is left out, because the CDR3 cannot be placed on it with certainty; the CDR3 is given as TCRdb lists it.

The study, taken as a whole, reports: Patients and controls shared some 29 CD8+ CDR3 sequences, which appeared highly expressed in patients and within their immunodominant clones.

CDR3 and TCR beta VDJ profiling relied on genomic DNA as the template. TCRdb reprocessed the reads with MiXCR, giving one entry per CDR3 protein. This sample has 150,000 or so distinct CDR3 sequences, with 63% found just once. The sequence derives from a human donor in good health. The rearrangement uses TRBV9 and TRBJ2-1. Sample: sorted CD4+, CD8+, or CD8+CD57+ T cells (not recorded which) from PBMCs. This CDR3 is CASSLYGGSSYNELRI.